This T cell receptor beta chain was retrieved from a study of T cells in Graves' hyperthyroidism and ophthalmopathy. Overall study results and limits: Blood shared most expanded thyroid clonotypes above 0.001.

The length of the CDR3 is 15 residues. Trimming took 5 bases from V and 0 from J, leaving 14 bases between them. Germline lookup yields CDR1 MNHNS and CDR2 SASEGT. The sample holds many counts of this clonotype. Its antigen is undetermined. Patients with ophthalmopathy all had a Clinical Activity Score of at least 3, a NOSPECS grade of at least 4 and duration under 3 months. Amplification of TCR beta CDR3 regions used RNA as the template. RT-PCR in the first round (using the HTBI primer set) targeted the TCR CDR3. From the multiplex PCR reads, TCRdb called clonotypes with MiXCR, one entry per CDR3 protein. This repertoire shows about 400,000 distinct CDR3 sequences, more than 12% found once; its top ten account for around 20%.

This clonotype was obtained from a woman aged 25 to 39 with Graves' ophthalmopathy. The sequenced material came from blood. The chain is built from TRBV6-1 and TRBJ2-7; no clear D gene. The CDR3 here is CASSKVDRFSYEQYF. CDR3 in DNA: TGTGCCAGCAGTAAGGTAGACCGCTTCTCCTACGAGCAGTACTTC.